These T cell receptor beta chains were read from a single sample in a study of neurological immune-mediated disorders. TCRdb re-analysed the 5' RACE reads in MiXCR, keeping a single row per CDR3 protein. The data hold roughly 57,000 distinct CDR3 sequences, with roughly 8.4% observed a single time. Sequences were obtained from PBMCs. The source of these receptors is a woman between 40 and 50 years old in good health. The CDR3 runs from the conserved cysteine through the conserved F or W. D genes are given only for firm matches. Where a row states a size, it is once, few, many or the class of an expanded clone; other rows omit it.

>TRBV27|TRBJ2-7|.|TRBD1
CASSSGTGGRYEQYF
TGTGCCAGCAGTTCAGGGACAGGGGGCAGGTACGAGCAGTACTTC
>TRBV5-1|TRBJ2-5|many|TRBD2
CASHAYAGGRETQYF
TGCGCCAGCCATGCCTATGCGGGAGGGCGAGAGACCCAGTACTTC
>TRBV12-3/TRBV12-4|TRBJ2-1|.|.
CASSPPPQGAYNEQFF
TGTGCCAGCAGTCCACCCCCGCAGGGTGCCTACAATGAGCAGTTCTTC
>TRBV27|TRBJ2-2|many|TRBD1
CASSRQGPDTGELFF
TGTGCCAGCAGTCGACAGGGCCCGGACACCGGGGAGCTGTTTTTT
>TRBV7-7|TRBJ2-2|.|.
CASSLGGYSGELFF
TGTGCCAGCAGCTTAGGCGGGTATTCCGGGGAGCTGTTTTTT
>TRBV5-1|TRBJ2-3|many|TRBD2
CASSLGLAGSVTQYF
TGCGCCAGCAGCTTAGGACTAGCGGGGAGTGTTACGCAGTATTTT
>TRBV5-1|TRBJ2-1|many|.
CASSALRANNEQFF
TGCGCCAGCAGCGCCCTCCGGGCGAACAATGAGCAGTTCTTC
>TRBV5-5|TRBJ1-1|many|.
CASSLRPENTEAFF
TGTGCCAGCAGCTTAAGACCGGAAAACACTGAAGCTTTCTTT
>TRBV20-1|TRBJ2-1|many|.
CSARGPDFPNEQFF
TGCAGTGCTAGAGGACCGGACTTCCCCAATGAGCAGTTCTTC
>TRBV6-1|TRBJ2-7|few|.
CASSEGPIGYEQYF
TGTGCCAGCAGTGAGGGACCGATAGGCTACGAGCAGTACTTC
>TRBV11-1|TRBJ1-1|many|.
CASSLTDYTEAFF
TGTGCCAGCAGCTTAACAGATTACACTGAAGCTTTCTTT
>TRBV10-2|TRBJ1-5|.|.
CASSATGISNQPQHF
TGCGCCAGCAGCGCAACAGGTATTAGCAATCAGCCCCAGCATTTT
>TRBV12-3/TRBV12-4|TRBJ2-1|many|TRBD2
CASGEGNEQFF
TGTGCCAGTGGGGAGGGGAATGAGCAGTTCTTC
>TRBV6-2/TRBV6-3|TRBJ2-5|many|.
CASRSGYQETQYF
TGTGCCAGCAGGTCGGGGTACCAAGAGACCCAGTACTTC
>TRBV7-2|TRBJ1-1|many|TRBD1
CASSLDLYRGTGAFF
TGTGCCAGCAGCCTCGACCTCTACAGGGGAACGGGAGCTTTCTTT
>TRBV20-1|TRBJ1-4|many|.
CSARDRGELFF
TGCAGTGCTAGAGATCGGGGCGAGCTGTTTTTT
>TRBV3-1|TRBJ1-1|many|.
CASSQDGLVREAFF
TGTGCCAGCAGCCAAGACGGGTTAGTTCGGGAAGCTTTCTTT
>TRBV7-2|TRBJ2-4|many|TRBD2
CASSFRAGGVRNIQYF
TGTGCCAGCAGCTTTCGCGCGGGAGGGGTTAGAAACATTCAGTACTTC
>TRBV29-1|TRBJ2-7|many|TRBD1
CSATGTGAYEQYF
TGCAGCGCCACCGGGACAGGGGCCTACGAGCAGTACTTC
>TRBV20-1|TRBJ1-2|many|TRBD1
CSATTGLDYGYTF
TGCAGTGCCACGACAGGGTTAGACTATGGCTACACCTTC
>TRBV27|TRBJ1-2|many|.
CASSLGGGSGYTF
TGTGCCAGCAGTTTAGGAGGGGGGAGTGGCTACACCTTC
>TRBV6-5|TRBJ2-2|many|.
CASSYGVARTGELFF
TGTGCCAGCAGTTACGGGGTGGCTCGGACCGGGGAGCTGTTTTTT
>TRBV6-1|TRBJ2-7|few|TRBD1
CASSETAGTGKYF
TGTGCCAGCAGTGAAACCGCCGGGACAGGGAAATACTTC
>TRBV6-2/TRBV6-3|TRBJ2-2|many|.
CASSRLETTTGELFF
TGTGCCAGCAGTAGACTGGAAACAACAACCGGGGAGCTGTTTTTT
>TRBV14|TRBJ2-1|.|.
CASSQAIEQFF
TGTGCCAGCAGCCAAGCTATTGAGCAGTTCTTC
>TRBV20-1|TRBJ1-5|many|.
CSAISGVSNQPQHF
TGCAGTGCTATTTCAGGGGTTAGCAATCAGCCCCAGCATTTT
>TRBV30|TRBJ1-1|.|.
CAWSFWTDTEAFF
TGTGCCTGGAGTTTCTGGACGGACACTGAAGCTTTCTTT
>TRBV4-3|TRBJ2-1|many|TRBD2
CASSQDQHRTSFFVQFF
TGCGCCAGCAGCCAAGATCAACACCGGACTAGCTTCTTCGTGCAGTTCTTC
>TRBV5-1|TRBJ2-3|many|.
CASSLERRATDTQYF
TGCGCCAGCAGCTTGGAGAGGAGGGCCACGGATACGCAGTATTTT
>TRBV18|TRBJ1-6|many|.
CASSPPSGAANSPLHF
TGTGCCAGCTCACCACCTTCTGGGGCGGCTAATTCACCCCTCCACTTT
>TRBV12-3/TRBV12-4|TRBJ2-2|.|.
CASSFRAPGTGELFF
TGTGCCAGCAGTTTCAGGGCTCCGGGCACCGGGGAGCTGTTTTTT
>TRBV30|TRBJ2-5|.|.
CAWSVEGETQYF
TGTGCCTGGAGTGTAGAAGGGGAGACCCAGTACTTC
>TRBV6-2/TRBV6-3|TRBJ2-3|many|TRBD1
CASIEGGLGTDTQYF
TGTGCCAGTATTGAAGGGGGCCTAGGCACAGATACGCAGTATTTT
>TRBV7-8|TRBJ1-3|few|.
CASRRHRDPRRAQGNTIYF
TGTGCCAGCAGACGACACAGGGATCCGAGACGGGCGCAAGGAAACACCATATATTTT
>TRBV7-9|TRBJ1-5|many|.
CASSQSAGGSNQPQHF
TGTGCCAGCAGCCAAAGCGCTGGGGGTAGCAATCAGCCCCAGCATTTT
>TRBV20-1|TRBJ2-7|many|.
CSALRDGSYEQYF
TGCAGTGCCCTCCGGGACGGATCCTACGAGCAGTACTTC
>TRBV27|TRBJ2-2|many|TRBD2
CASSLSAGDPGELFF
TGTGCCAGCAGTTTATCAGCGGGAGACCCCGGGGAGCTGTTTTTT
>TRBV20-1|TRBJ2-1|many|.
CSASRQTGRNEQFF
TGCAGTGCTAGTAGGCAAACAGGCCGGAATGAGCAGTTCTTC
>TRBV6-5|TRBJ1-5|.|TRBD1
CASRRQGFNQPQHF
TGTGCCAGCAGGCGACAGGGGTTCAATCAGCCCCAGCATTTT
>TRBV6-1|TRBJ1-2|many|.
CASRVANYGYTF
TGTGCCAGCAGGGTAGCTAACTATGGCTACACCTTC
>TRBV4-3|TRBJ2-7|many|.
CASSQDLGRGHPGEQYF
TGCGCCAGCAGCCAAGATTTGGGGCGGGGCCACCCTGGGGAGCAGTACTTC
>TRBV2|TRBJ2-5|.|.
CASSRDYGNQETQYF
TGTGCCAGCAGTCGAGACTACGGGAACCAAGAGACCCAGTACTTC
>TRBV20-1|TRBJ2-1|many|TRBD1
CSAIPDRGSNEQFF
TGCAGTGCTATTCCCGACAGGGGTAGCAATGAGCAGTTCTTC
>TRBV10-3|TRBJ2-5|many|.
CAISESEGGGKETQYF
TGTGCCATCAGTGAGTCAGAGGGCGGAGGGAAAGAGACCCAGTACTTC
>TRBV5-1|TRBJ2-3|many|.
CASRSSGTDTQYF
TGCGCCAGCAGATCTAGCGGCACAGATACGCAGTATTTT
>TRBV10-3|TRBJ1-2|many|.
CAIAAGPYGYTF
TGTGCCATCGCGGCAGGACCCTATGGCTACACCTTC
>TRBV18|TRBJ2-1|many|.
CASSPPGYQGYDEQFF
TGTGCCAGCTCACCACCTGGATACCAGGGATACGATGAGCAGTTCTTC
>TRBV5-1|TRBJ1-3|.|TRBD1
CASSLDRGTPNTIYF
TGCGCCAGCAGCTTGGACAGGGGAACGCCAAACACCATATATTTT
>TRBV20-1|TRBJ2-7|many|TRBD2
CSARGEAGLAGEAPYEQYF
TGCAGTGCTAGGGGGGAAGCCGGACTAGCGGGTGAGGCCCCCTACGAGCAGTACTTC
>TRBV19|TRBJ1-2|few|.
CASSIATSNYGYTF
TGTGCCAGTAGTATAGCAACAAGTAACTATGGCTACACCTTC
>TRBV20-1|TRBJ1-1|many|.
CSARGSEGGVTEAFF
TGCAGTGCTAGAGGCTCAGAAGGGGGGGTCACTGAAGCTTTCTTT
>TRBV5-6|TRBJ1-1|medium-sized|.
CASSLALGWFTEAFF
TGTGCCAGCAGCTTGGCTCTGGGTTGGTTCACTGAAGCTTTCTTT
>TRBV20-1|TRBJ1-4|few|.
CSATQGFNEKLFF
TGCAGTGCTACACAGGGCTTTAATGAAAAACTGTTTTTT
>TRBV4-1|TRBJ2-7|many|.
CASSPEGSYEQYF
TGCGCCAGCAGCCCAGAGGGCAGCTACGAGCAGTACTTC